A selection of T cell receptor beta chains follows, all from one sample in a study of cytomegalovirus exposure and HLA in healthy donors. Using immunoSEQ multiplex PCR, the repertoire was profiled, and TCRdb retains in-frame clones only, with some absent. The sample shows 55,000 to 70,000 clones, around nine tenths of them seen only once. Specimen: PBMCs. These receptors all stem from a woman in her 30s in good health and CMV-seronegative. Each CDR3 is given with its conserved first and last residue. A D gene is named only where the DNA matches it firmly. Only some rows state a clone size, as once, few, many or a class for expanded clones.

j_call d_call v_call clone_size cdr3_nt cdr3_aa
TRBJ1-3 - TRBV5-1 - TGCGCCAGCACCCTGGGGGGGTCTACTGGAAACACCATATATTTT CASTLGGSTGNTIYF
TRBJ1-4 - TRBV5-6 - TGTGCCAGCAGCTTGGCGGGGGATAATGAAAAACTGTTTTTT CASSLAGDNEKLFF
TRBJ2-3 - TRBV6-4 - TGTGCCAGCAGTGAAGAACAGGGAGGGGCAGATACGCAGTATTTT CASSEEQGGADTQYF
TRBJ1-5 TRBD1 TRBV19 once TGTGCCAGTACTTTTCGGGACAGGGTACTGCAGCCCCAGCATTTT CASTFRDRVLQPQHF
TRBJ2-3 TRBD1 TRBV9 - TGTGCCAGCAGCGAGAGGGGGCCTTACACAGATACGCAGTATTTT CASSERGPYTDTQYF
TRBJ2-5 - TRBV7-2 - TGTGCCAGCAGCTTAATATGGGCGTCCGGCGGGGAGACCCAGTACTTC CASSLIWASGGETQYF
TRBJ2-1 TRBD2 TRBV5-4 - TGTGCCAGCAGCTTGGTTGGGAGGGAGCCCTACAATGAGCAGTTCTTC CASSLVGREPYNEQFF
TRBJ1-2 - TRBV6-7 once TGTGCCATCCAGAAGACTCCCTATGGCTACACCTTC CAIQKTPYGYTF
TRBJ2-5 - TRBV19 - TGTGCCAGTAGTAGGGAGGACAGGCGCCCCGGGACCCAGTACTTC CASSREDRRPGTQYF
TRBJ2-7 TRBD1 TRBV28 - TGTGCCAGCAGTCCAACGGACAGGAGGTACGAGCAGTACTTC CASSPTDRRYEQYF
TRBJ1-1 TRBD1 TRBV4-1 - TGCGCCAGCAGCCGGCCCGGGACAGCTTTCATGAACACTGAAGCTTTCTTT CASSRPGTAFMNTEAFF
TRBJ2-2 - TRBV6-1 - TGTGCCAGCAACCTCCCAGTAGGGGAGCTGTTTTTT CASNLPVGELFF
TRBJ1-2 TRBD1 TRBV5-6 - TGTGCCAGCAGTTCGGACAGGGGGTCCTATGGCTACACCTTC CASSSDRGSYGYTF
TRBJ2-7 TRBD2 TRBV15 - TGTGCCACCAGCCGAACTAGCGGGACCTACGAGCAGTACTTC CATSRTSGTYEQYF
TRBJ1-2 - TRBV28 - TGTGCCAGCAGGGAGGACCCGACCCCCTATGGCTACACCTTC CASREDPTPYGYTF
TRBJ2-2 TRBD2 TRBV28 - TGTGCCAGCACCCTCCCGGGTCGAGAGGGACTAGCAGCCTTGAACACCGGGGAGCTGTTTTTT CASTLPGREGLAALNTGELFF
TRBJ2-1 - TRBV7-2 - TGTGCCAGCAGCCCTCGTGGAGGGAGCAATGAGCAGTTCTTC CASSPRGGSNEQFF
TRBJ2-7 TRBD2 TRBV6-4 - TGTGCCAGCTCTGCAGACACTAGCGGGAACGAGCAGTACTTC CASSADTSGNEQYF
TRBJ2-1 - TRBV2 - TGTGCCAGCAGTGTAACTAATTACAATGAGCAGTTCTTC CASSVTNYNEQFF
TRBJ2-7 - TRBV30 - TGTGCCTGGAGTGGGAAGGGGGAAACCGACGAGCAGTACTTC CAWSGKGETDEQYF
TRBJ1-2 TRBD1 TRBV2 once TGTGCCAGCAGTACCGGACAGGGGGCCGTGGGCTACACCTTC CASSTGQGAVGYTF
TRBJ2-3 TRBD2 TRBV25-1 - TGTGCCAGCGGAGTTCCGGGAGGACTAGATACGCAGTATTTT CASGVPGGLDTQYF
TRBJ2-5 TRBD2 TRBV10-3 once TGTGCCATCAGTACCGCTAGCGGGAACCAAGAGACCCAGTACTTC CAISTASGNQETQYF
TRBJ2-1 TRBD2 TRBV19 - TGTGCCAGTGGGCCCCTAGCGGCCTCCTACAATGAGCAGTTCTTC CASGPLAASYNEQFF
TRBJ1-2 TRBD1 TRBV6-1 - TGTGCCAGCAGTGAAGCGCTATCGACAGGGGGAAACTATGGCTACACCTTC CASSEALSTGGNYGYTF
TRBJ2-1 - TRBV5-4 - TGTGCCAGCAGCCCTTATTCAAGCTCCCCCAATGAGCAGTTCTTC CASSPYSSSPNEQFF
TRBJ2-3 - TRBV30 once TGTGCCTGGAGTTATTCGGATACGCAGTATTTT CAWSYSDTQYF
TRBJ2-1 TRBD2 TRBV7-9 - TGTGCCAGCAGCCTTAGCGGGTATCATGAGCAGTTCTTC CASSLSGYHEQFF
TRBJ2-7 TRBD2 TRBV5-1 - TGCGCCAGCAGCGGGGGGATGACTAGCGGGACCCCCTACGAGCAGTACTTC CASSGGMTSGTPYEQYF